The 8 T cell receptor beta chains below all came from one sample that was sequenced in a study of CD8+ T cells in alopecia areata (dated by TCRdb to 2016 to 2018). The method was the immunoSEQ multiplex PCR assay. For TCR sequencing, RNA was extracted from every sample and reverse transcribed into cDNA to serve as template. Imported from immuneACCESS, the table was reduced by TCRdb to in-frame sequences with V and J called. These copies leave out some clones; in studies compared against another copy, an unresolved V gene accounts for under half, and the cause of the remainder is not known. Here the sample has some 220,000 clones; approximately 57% occur a single time. The ten largest account for 1.5% to 2% of the sample. Read against the paper, the sample's time point label means: around 4 weeks on oral tofacitinib. This sample's treatment or condition label indicates: oral pan-JAK inhibitor, 5-10 mg twice daily.

Sequencing used CD4+ T cells sorted from blood, obtained at week 4, from a patient treated with tofacitinib. The receptors were sampled from a human donor with alopecia areata.

The CDR3 region is CSVKIQGRNTEAFF. The CDR3 DNA is TGCAGCGTGAAGATACAGGGGAGGAACACTGAAGCTTTCTTT. This chain links TRBV29-1 with TRBJ1-1, with 7 nucleotides matching TRBD1. The CDR3 has 14 residues. With 6 bases clipped from V and 1 base from J, the junction kept 8 bases outside the gene matches. Germline lookup yields CDR1 SQVTM and CDR2 ANQGSEA. The full variable domain, with the rest looked up from reference TRBV29-1 and TRBJ1-1, is SAVISQKPSRDICQRGTSLTIQCQVDSQVTMMFWYRQQPGQSLTLIATANQGSEATYESGFVIDKFPISRPNLTFSTLTVSNMSPEDSSIYLCSVKIQGRNTEAFFGQGTRLTVV.

This chain joins TRBV4-1 and TRBJ2-3, with D unclear. CDR3 length: 13 amino acids. Trimming shortened V by 4 bases and J by 2 bases, and 7 bases separated the two germline ends. Per the germline V gene, CDR1 is MGHRA and CDR2 is YSYEKL. CDR3 sequence reads: CASSRESTDTQYF. CDR3 DNA sequence: TGCGCCAGCAGCCGGGAATCCACAGATACGCAGTATTTT.

The chain's CDR3 is CASSMGQWNEKLFF. Written as DNA, the CDR3 is TGTGCCAGTAGTATGGGACAGTGGAATGAAAAACTGTTTTTT. V gene TRBV19 combines with J gene TRBJ1-4, with 7 positions matching TRBD1. The CDR3 has 14 amino acids. The germline V gene has CDR1 LNHDA and CDR2 SQIVND (reference sequence). V was pared by 3 bases and J by 5 bases, with 3 bases of the junction left unmatched.

This clone was observed once. The J gene is TRBJ1-1, the V gene TRBV7-3; unclear D gene. The V gene's germline CDR1 is SGHTA and CDR2 FQGTGA. This CDR3 comprises 13 residues. With 3 bases removed from V and 1 base from J, the gap between germline ends came to 6 bases. The CDR3 DNA follows: TGTGCCAGCAGCTTTCAGGAGAACACTGAAGCTTTCTTT. Protein product: CASSFQENTEAFF.

This sequence joins TRBV7-2 and TRBJ2-5; TRBD2 matches 9 bases. J gave up 5 bases and V 5 bases, and 6 bases lay outside the gene matches. Germline loops: CDR1 SGHTA, CDR2 FQGNSA. CDR3 length: 14 residues. In DNA form, the CDR3 reads TGTGCCAGCAGCCCTAGCGGGGCACGGGAGACCCAGTACTTC. This encodes CASSPSGARETQYF. The entire variable domain, with the rest obtained from reference TRBV7-2 and TRBJ2-5, is as follows: GAGVSQSPSNKVTEKGKDVELRCDPISGHTALYWYRQSLGQGLEFLIYFQGNSAPDKSGLPSDRFSAERTGGSVSTLTIQRTQQEDSAVYLCASSPSGARETQYFGPGTRLLVL.

The J gene is TRBJ1-2, the V gene TRBV29-1; TRBD1 matches 7 bases. CDR3 size: 12 residues. The V segment lost 6 bases and the J segment 5 bases; nucleotides outside the gene matches: 6. Germline loops: CDR1 SQVTM, CDR2 ANQGSEA. The CDR3 loop is CSVQGGRYGYTF. In nucleotides, the CDR3 is TGCAGCGTCCAAGGGGGCCGGTATGGCTACACCTTC.

V is TRBV15 and J is TRBJ1-5; D unclear. This CDR3 spans 16 amino acids. Per the germline V gene, CDR1 is LNHNV and CDR2 is YYDKDF (reference sequence). V lost 0 bases and J lost 3, with 12 bases in between. The chain's CDR3 is CATSRDARTVNQPQHF. DNA for the CDR3: TGTGCCACCAGCAGAGATGCACGGACGGTCAATCAGCCCCAGCATTTT.

Here the CDR3 DNA reads TGTGCCTGGAGCGGAGGACCGAATGGCTACACCTTC. The encoded protein is CAWSGGPNGYTF. This chain uses TRBV30 with TRBJ1-2; no clear D. Trimming removed 3 bases from V and 6 bases from J, with 11 bases in between. The CDR3 runs to 12 residues. Germline V gene sequence: CDR1 GTSNPN, CDR2 SVGIG (reference sequence). Complete variable domain (other parts from reference TRBV30 and TRBJ1-2): SQTIHQWPATLVQPVGSPLSLECTVEGTSNPNLYWYRQAAGRGLQLLFYSVGIGQISSEVPQNLSASRPQDRQFILSSKKLLLSDSGFYLCAWSGGPNGYTFGSGTRLTVV.